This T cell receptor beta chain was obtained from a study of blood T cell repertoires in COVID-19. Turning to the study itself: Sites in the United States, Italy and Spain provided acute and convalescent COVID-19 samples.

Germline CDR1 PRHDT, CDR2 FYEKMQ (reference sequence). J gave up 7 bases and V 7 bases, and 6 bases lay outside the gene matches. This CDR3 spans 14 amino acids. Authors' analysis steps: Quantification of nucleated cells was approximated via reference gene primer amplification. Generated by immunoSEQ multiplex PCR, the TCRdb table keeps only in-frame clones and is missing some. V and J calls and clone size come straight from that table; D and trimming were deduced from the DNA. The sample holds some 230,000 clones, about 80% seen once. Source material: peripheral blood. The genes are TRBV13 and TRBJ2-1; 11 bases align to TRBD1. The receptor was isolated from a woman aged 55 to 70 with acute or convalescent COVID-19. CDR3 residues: CASTLDRGRNEQFF. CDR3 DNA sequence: TGTGCCAGCACCCTGGACAGGGGGCGAAATGAGCAGTTCTTC.